This T cell receptor beta chain is from a study of Graves' ophthalmopathy and Graves' hyperthyroidism (dated by TCRdb to the late 2010s). Regarding the research as a whole: Peripheral blood was collected at initial diagnosis, before any treatment. The 100 or so discovery patients were randomly divided into training and test sets at a 7:3 ratio. A discovery set of 90 to 100 patients (about 45 ophthalmopathy, about 55 stable hyperthyroidism) was enrolled to explore V-J signatures distinguishing ophthalmopathy from hyperthyroidism. In total, around 140 blood samples were TCR-sequenced: fewer than 50 ophthalmopathy, under 85 hyperthyroidism and some 17 hyperthyroidism-to-ophthalmopathy patients. An independent validation cohort comprised 18 hyperthyroidism patients and 17 patients who later progressed from hyperthyroidism to ophthalmopathy. To tell Graves' ophthalmopathy apart from Graves' hyperthyroidism, and to predict which patients would progress to ophthalmopathy, the study relied on TCR beta repertoire signatures. In about six hyperthyroidism patients, the T-cell repertoire of thyroid tissue was compared with the T-cell repertoire of blood. Following sampling, methimazole starting at 30 mg daily was administered to hyperthyroidism patients, and high-dose intravenous methylprednisolone was administered to ophthalmopathy patients.

The CDR1 and CDR2 encoded by the germline V gene are MDHEN and SYDVKM. The CDR3 numbers 14 residues from cysteine through phenylalanine. Solely the CDR3 DNA is kept, with 42 bases framed from the first base. Trimming takes 8 bases from V and 6 bases from J, and the germline ends sit 20 bases apart. This clonotype was detected many times. Its specific antigen is unknown. No per-base quality is available; no much larger clone lies one base away. Overall study results and their limits: In validation, the model predicted ophthalmopathy progression with 70.59% sensitivity and approximately 72% specificity; 12 predicted patients were CT-confirmed with GO in a median of approximately six months. Sample size was not statistically predetermined, and group allocation was not concealed from the investigators. Most expanded thyroid clonotypes with frequency above 0.001 were also detected in blood, suggesting blood repertoires may reflect the thyroid immune response. Ophthalmopathy was separated from stable hyperthyroidism by the 13-signature model with around 89% sensitivity and around 81% specificity in cross-validation and with 80%/75% in the test set.

Patients with ophthalmopathy had moderately to severely active disease, with a Clinical Activity Score of 3 or more, a NOSPECS grade of 4 or more, and a disease duration of less than 3 months. Patients with other autoimmune diseases, uncontrolled infections, pregnancy or lactation were excluded from the study. Diagnosis was based on clinical symptoms, serum thyroxine, TRAb, thyroid ultrasound and orbital computed tomography. PBMCs were isolated from 10 ml of fresh peripheral blood by Ficoll-Paque density gradient centrifugation. Total RNA was extracted with Trizol reagent and quality-checked on an Agilent 2100 Bioanalyzer. For repertoire sequencing, the TCR beta CDR3 regions were amplified from RNA transcripts. The first round of RT-PCR was done with HTBI primers and the Qiagen OneStep RT-PCR kit, and was followed by a second round of multiplex PCR, then size selection and purification. Libraries were sequenced on an Illumina HiSeq2000 using paired-end 100 bp reads. On the authors' methods: SOAPnuke was used to process the reads, throwing out any read that had adapters, had uncalled bases, had a mean Phred below 15, or lacked an exact constant-primer or identifier match. COPE v1.2.5 was used to merge the high-quality paired reads. Clonotypes were defined as unique nucleotide sequences and were aligned to IMGT TRB V, D and J references using MiTCR v1.1. The analysis was limited to V-J combinations with a frequency above 0.0001, which together covered approximately 99% of repertoires. For each V-J combination, a TCR clonal expansion and chaos score was defined as the ratio of F50 clonal expansion to chaos observed in the TCRdist matrix. Welch's t-statistics and random forest were used to narrow the features down to 10 to 15 V-J combinations, which were then fed into a naive Bayes classifier. The similarity between thyroid and blood repertoires was quantified using the Morisita-Horn index. TCRdb reworked the public reads: Q25 trimming with fastp, MiXCR clone assembly, productive beta chains retained. Every CDR3 protein is listed once, alongside the most common genes and DNA of its rows. The V and J calls follow TCRdb's processing rather than the paper's. The sample has about 500,000 distinct CDR3 sequences on record, approximately 15% of them singletons. Of the sample, 9.5% to 10% falls within the top ten clones.

What was sequenced was blood. The source of this sequence is a woman aged 30 to 39 with Graves' ophthalmopathy. Donor details come from another sample of the same person, matched by shared clones. The sequence joins TRBV28 to TRBJ2-7; the D gene remains uncertain. Read as DNA, the sequence is TGTGCCAGCCCTCCCCCCGGAGTTTTCGGCGAGCAGTACTTC. It is translated as CASPPPGVFGEQYF.